One sample yielded the 25 T cell receptor beta chains listed below, sequenced in a study of metastatic and nonmetastatic thyroid tumors. All patients were treatment-naive before thyroid surgery. MiXCR reprocessed the PCR reads for TCRdb. The data hold 42,000 or so clones, with approximately 20% observed a single time. Sequenced sample: tumor tissue. These receptors came from a female donor with papillary thyroid cancer or a benign thyroid nodule (not recorded which). Some clones in this sample may be carry-over from other donors' samples.

The chain joins TRBV3-1 to TRBJ2-5; D possibly corresponds to TRBD2 (6 bases). The germline gives CDR1 LGHDT, CDR2 YNNKEL (reference sequence). The ends were cut back, 2 bases at V and 3 bases at J, with 13 bases in the middle. The CDR3 sequence is 15 residues long. In DNA form, the CDR3 reads TGTGCCAGCAGCCAATATCGATGGAGGGAAGAGACCCAGTACTTC. Amino acids: CASSQYRWREETQYF.

This rearrangement joins TRBV5-1 to TRBJ1-6; 8 bases are a match to TRBD1. Germline loops: CDR1 SGHRS, CDR2 YFSETQ. Germline trimming cut 7 bases from V and 8 bases from J; bases unmatched to any gene: 11. The CDR3 is 15 residues long. The CDR3 DNA follows: TGCGCCAGCGCACGAGGAGGACAGGGCTATTCACCCCTCCACTTT. Its translation: CASARGGQGYSPLHF.

This clone was seen at least ten times. The gene calls are TRBV2 and TRBJ2-2; a possible D gene is TRBD2 (6 bases). The V end lost 5 bases, the J end lost 0 bases, and 10 bases lay between the germline ends. The CDR3 spans 15 residues. In germline, CDR1 is SNHLY, CDR2 FYNNEI. CDR3 amino acids: CASSPGLPNTGELFF. In DNA form, the CDR3 reads TGTGCCAGCAGTCCTGGACTACCGAACACCGGGGAGCTGTTTTTT.

Many counts were recorded for this clone. The chain couples TRBV20-1 to TRBJ2-7; 7 nucleotides match TRBD2. Germline V gene lookup returns CDR1 DFQATT and CDR2 SNEGSKA (reference sequence). Losses at the gene ends were 6 bases for V and 0 bases for J; bases not matched to a gene: 11. The CDR3 extends over 15 amino acids. The CDR3 loop reads CSAGRGRGNSYEQYF. The CDR3 nucleotides are TGCAGTGCGGGGAGAGGGCGGGGGAACTCCTACGAGCAGTACTTC.

This clone was seen ten or more times. The chain is built from TRBV14 and TRBJ2-1; the D gene is possibly TRBD2 (6 bases). Germline assignment: CDR1 SGHDN and CDR2 FVKESK. The CDR3 runs to 13 residues. Trimming took off 4 bases at V and 4 bases at J, with 8 bases between the two ends. The CDR3 bases are TGTGCCAGCAGCCGACTAGGATACAATGAGCAGTTCTTC. This codes for CASSRLGYNEQFF.

Ten or more counts support this clone. The V gene is TRBV29-1, the J gene TRBJ2-1; D is unresolved. The CDR3 is 12 residues long. V was clipped by 0 bases and J by 7 bases, with 7 bases between them. Germline lookup yields CDR1 SQVTM and CDR2 ANQGSEA. The CDR3 is CSVEEVGNEQFF. The DNA for the CDR3 is TGCAGCGTTGAAGAAGTAGGGAATGAGCAGTTCTTC.

This clone has a count of ten or more. The V call is TRBV24-1, the J call TRBJ2-3; D perhaps matches TRBD1 (5 bases). The CDR3 is 16 amino acids. Germline lookup yields CDR1 KGHDR and CDR2 SFDVKD. Trimming removed 4 bases from V and 4 bases from J, with 17 bases in between. Written as DNA, the CDR3 is TGTGCCACCAGTGACCCGAAGGGGAATATCGCAGATACGCAGTATTTT. This encodes CATSDPKGNIADTQYF.

V and J are TRBV20-1 and TRBJ1-2, with D possibly TRBD1 on 6 matching bases. V was trimmed by 1 base and J by 7 bases, leaving 19 bases between them. Germline V gene sequence: CDR1 DFQATT, CDR2 SNEGSKA (reference sequence). The CDR3 extends over 15 amino acids. The CDR3 DNA reads as TGCAGTGCTAGAGGCGGAAGAACAGGGCAAAGTGGCTACACCTTC. Translated: CSARGGRTGQSGYTF.

V and J are TRBV20-1 and TRBJ2-5; TRBD2 aligns across 12 bases. The trim removed 3 bases at V and 4 bases at J, leaving 9 bases unmatched. Germline V gene lookup returns CDR1 DFQATT and CDR2 SNEGSKA (reference sequence). There are 16 residues in the CDR3. CDR3 sequence: CSASRTSGNWVETQYF. In nucleotides, the CDR3 is TGCAGTGCTAGTCGGACTAGCGGGAACTGGGTAGAGACCCAGTACTTC.

This clone was counted only a few times. A read error may produce the germline difference seen at one junction end. The chain couples TRBV6-1 to TRBJ2-2; maybe TRBD1 (5 bases). The germline CDR1 and CDR2 sequences are MNHNS and SASEGT. CDR3 length: 12 residues. The CDR3 DNA sequence: TGTGCCACCCACCTGGACACCGGTGAGCTGTTTTTT. It translates to CATHLDTGELFF.

This clone has ten or more counts. The chain employs TRBV12-3 or TRBV12-4 and TRBJ1-1; D is ambiguous. This CDR3 region has 14 residues. V shed 2 bases and J shed 11 bases, with 18 bases lying between them. The CDR3 here is CASSLTTEGKHAFF. The CDR3 region has the DNA TGTGCCAGCAGTTTAACGACGGAAGGAAAGCATGCTTTCTTT.

This clone appeared many times. The chain has TRBV20-1 and TRBJ1-5; possible D gene TRBD1, 6 bases. Per the germline V gene, CDR1 is DFQATT and CDR2 is SNEGSKA (reference sequence). With 6 bases removed from V and 4 bases from J, the gap between germline ends came to 10 bases. The CDR3 runs 12 residues. This CDR3 is CSAVTGNQPQHF. The DNA for the CDR3 is TGCAGTGCAGTTACAGGGAATCAGCCCCAGCATTTT.

The V gene is TRBV3-1, the J gene TRBJ1-6; weak D call: TRBD1 (6 bases). The V gene lost 3 bases and the J gene lost 7 bases, with 16 bases spanning the gap. Germline CDR1 LGHDT, CDR2 YNNKEL (reference sequence). This CDR3 is 16 amino acids long. CDR3 amino acids: CASSQGGGRDNSPLHF. CDR3 DNA sequence: TGTGCCAGCAGCCAGGGGGGCGGACGGGACAATTCACCCCTCCACTTT.

This clone was counted between two and nine times. The junction and the germline gene differ at one end; a read error may be behind it. The V gene is TRBV29-1, the J gene TRBJ1-4; 8 bases are a match to TRBD1. This CDR3 comprises 13 residues. Germline V lookup: CDR1 SQVTM, CDR2 ANQGSEA. The CDR3 loop is CIVEGTGSEKLFF. The CDR3 DNA is TGCATCGTTGAAGGGACAGGCTCGGAAAAACTGTTTTTT.

Concerning this clone itself: This could be a read error, since a much larger clone is one nucleotide away. The sample carries other DNA sequences with the same CDR3. The rearrangement links TRBV12-3 or TRBV12-4 to TRBJ1-4; the D is unclear. CDR3 length: 12 residues. CDR3 region: CASSFFSEKLFF. Written as DNA, the CDR3 is TGTGCCAGCAGTTTTTTCAGTGAAAAGCTGTTTTTT.

This clone was counted many times. The CDR3 region is CASSLGTGGGEQFF. In DNA, the CDR3 is TGTGCCAGCAGCTTAGGGACAGGGGGCGGTGAGCAGTTCTTC. The rearrangement joins TRBV9 to TRBJ2-1; TRBD1 aligns across 12 bases. Germline trimming cut 4 bases from V and 9 bases from J; bases unmatched to any gene: 5. This CDR3 is built from 14 residues. In germline, CDR1 is SGDLS, CDR2 YYNGEE.

This rearrangement joins TRBV6-5 to TRBJ2-1, with 8 bases that match TRBD2. This CDR3 is built from 14 residues. The junction had 9 bases not matched to a gene; V was cut back by 5 bases and J by 9 bases. Germline-derived CDR1 and CDR2 are MNHEY and SVGAGI. CDR3 nucleotides: TGTGCCAGCAGTACTAGCGGTAGAGCGAGTGAGCAGTTCTTC. It specifies CASSTSGRASEQFF.

Concerning this clone itself: A much larger clone sits a single nucleotide away, making a read error possible. The V call is TRBV7-9, the J call TRBJ2-7; no clear D. Germline CDR1 SEHNR, CDR2 FQNEAQ (reference sequence). Deletions cut 5 bases from V and 4 bases from J, with 12 bases between. This CDR3 has 13 residues. The CDR3 DNA sequence: TGTGCCAGCAGCAGAGATCTTTGTTACGAGCAGTACTTC. This translates into CASSRDLCYEQYF.

This clone showed up many times. This chain joins TRBV2 and TRBJ1-2; TRBD1 agrees at 10 bases. Germline CDR1 SNHLY, CDR2 FYNNEI. V lost 5 bases to trimming and J lost 9 bases; unmatched junction nucleotides: 6. This CDR3 is 13 amino acids long. In DNA form, the CDR3 reads TGTGCCAGCAGTCCCGGGACAGGGGTTCGCTACACCTTC. This translates into CASSPGTGVRYTF.

This clone was observed at least ten times. This chain uses TRBV7-9 with TRBJ2-1; 14 nucleotides align to TRBD2. In germline, CDR1 is SEHNR, CDR2 FQNEAQ (reference sequence). The CDR3 totals 13 residues. Trimming took 6 bases from V and 8 from J; bases not matched to a gene: 0. This CDR3 reads CASRGLAGDEQFF. Here the CDR3 DNA reads TGTGCCAGCAGGGGACTAGCGGGAGATGAGCAGTTCTTC.

This chain links TRBV20-1 with TRBJ2-7, with D possibly matching TRBD1 (7 bases). This CDR3 comprises 12 residues. V lost 3 bases and J lost 9, with 15 bases in between. Germline lookup yields CDR1 DFQATT and CDR2 SNEGSKA (reference sequence). The DNA for the CDR3 is TGCAGTGCTAGTCCGGCAGGGGGAGGGCAGTACTTC. The encoded protein is CSASPAGGGQYF.

This clone was seen a handful of times. The J gene is TRBJ2-7, the V gene TRBV6-2 or TRBV6-3, with 8 bases aligning to TRBD2. CDR1 is MNHEY, CDR2 SVGEGT, per germline. The trim removed 4 bases at V and 0 bases at J, leaving 5 bases unmatched. This CDR3 has 15 residues. The CDR3 region is CASSFVGGASYEQYF. In DNA form, the CDR3 reads TGTGCCAGCAGTTTTGTCGGGGGGGCCTCCTACGAGCAGTACTTC.

The chain combines TRBV6-2 or TRBV6-3 with TRBJ1-1, with no clear D. Per germline, CDR1 MNHEY and CDR2 SVGEGT. The CDR3 is 11 residues long. This chain's CDR3 is CASLGRTEAFF. In nucleotides, the CDR3 is TGTGCATCGTTAGGGAGGACTGAAGCTTTCTTT.

This clone came up many times. The chain has TRBV20-1 and TRBJ1-3; D ambiguous. Per the germline V gene, CDR1 is DFQATT and CDR2 is SNEGSKA (reference sequence). CDR3 length: 15 residues. V was trimmed by 6 bases and J by 0 bases, leaving 15 bases between them. CDR3 residues: CSAAASGRSGNTIYF. The CDR3 coding sequence is TGCAGTGCCGCAGCTTCAGGCCGCTCTGGAAACACCATATATTTT.

This clone was seen ten or more times. This sequence joins TRBV30 and TRBJ1-1, with 7 bases aligning to TRBD1. The V segment lost 4 bases and the J segment 8 bases; nucleotides outside the gene matches: 4. The CDR3 runs 11 residues. Germline-derived CDR1 and CDR2 are GTSNPN and SVGIG (reference sequence). The CDR3 coding sequence is TGTGCCTGGACCCCGGGACAGGAAGCTTTCTTT. Encoded protein: CAWTPGQEAFF.